This TCR beta chain was identified in a study of T-cell memory formation after mild COVID-19. Study summary: There were largely donor-specific TCR clusters. Notes on the study in general: There were some responding clones in pre-infection memory, which suggested that cross-reactive memory had joined. Contracting clones, day 15 to 85, had balanced CD4/CD8, and later expanders favored CD4+.

After 5'RACE with constant-segment primers, TCR alpha and TCR beta cDNA libraries carrying sample barcodes and UMIs were obtained. In TCRdb, the 5' RACE reads were re-called with MiXCR into one record per CDR3 protein. Of hundreds of thousands of distinct CDR3 sequences listed, around 25% are singletons. This clonotype was counted between two and nine times. Antigen unknown. Germline V CDR1 and CDR2: LGHNA, YNFKEQ. This CDR3 contains 16 residues. V gave up 3 bases and J gave up 2 bases, with 16 bases separating them. The sample taken for sequencing was PBMCs or a T cell subset sorted from them (not recorded which). This sequence joins TRBV4-2 and TRBJ2-5, with D maybe TRBD2 (6 bases). The source is an adult woman who had mild COVID-19 (a few samples of this study predate the infection). Cell type and time point are not known. In DNA, the CDR3 is TGTGCCAGCAGCCAGGGGAGTGCGGCGGGGCAAGAGACCCAGTACTTC. It codes for CASSQGSAAGQETQYF.